The 6 T cell receptor beta chains in this list originate from one sample, sequenced in a study of spatial heterogeneity in lung cancer. TCRdb analysed the 5' RACE reads with MiXCR anew, one entry per CDR3 protein. This table holds approximately 12,000 distinct CDR3 sequences, 6.2% found once. The time point denotes: sample taken at primary tumor resection. Whole RNA, which was extracted from tumor, nontumor lung tissue or frozen PBMC, was sequenced without any cell sorting. The specimen comprised normal lung tissue next to the tumor, sampled at surgery. The receptors originated from a male donor with early-stage non-small cell lung cancer.

In this sample, this clonotype turned up many times. This chain connects TRBV10-2 to TRBJ1-1; 8 bases match TRBD1. Looked up from germline, CDR1 is WSHSY and CDR2 is SAAADI. This CDR3 contains 12 residues. V gave up 4 bases and J gave up 11 bases; unmatched junction bases: 6. CDR3 loop: CASSATGDEAFF. DNA of the CDR3: TGCGCCAGCAGTGCGACAGGGGATGAGGCTTTCTTT.

This clonotype was recorded at least ten times. The rearrangement links TRBV27 to TRBJ1-5; D unresolved. V lost 0 bases and J 4 bases, leaving 7 bases between the germline ends. This CDR3 is 14 amino acids long. Germline-derived CDR1 and CDR2 are MNHEY and SMNVEV (reference sequence). CDR3 region: CASSLSWGNQPQHF. The CDR3 DNA reads as TGTGCCAGCAGTTTATCATGGGGTAATCAGCCCCAGCATTTT.

The table lists this clonotype with many counts. The gene calls are TRBV2 and TRBJ1-4; tentatively, D is TRBD1 (6 bases). The V and J ends lost 4 bases and 4 bases respectively, with 10 bases between them. Germline CDR1 is SNHLY and CDR2 is FYNNEI. The CDR3 runs 14 residues. The CDR3 spells CASSVRQVNEKLFF. The CDR3, as DNA: TGTGCCAGCAGTGTTAGACAGGTTAATGAAAAACTGTTTTTT. The whole variable domain, remainder taken from reference TRBV2 and TRBJ1-4, is EPEVTQTPSHQVTQMGQEVILRCVPISNHLYFYWYRQILGQKVEFLVSFYNNEISEKSEIFDDQFSVERPDGSNFTLKIRSTKLEDSAMYFCASSVRQVNEKLFFGSGTQLSVL.

This clonotype is termed medium-sized. This chain connects TRBV5-1 to TRBJ1-4, with D perhaps matching TRBD1 (5 bases). V was cut by 8 bases and J by 2 bases, with 16 bases left in between. The CDR3 runs to 15 residues. Looked up from germline, CDR1 is SGHRS and CDR2 is YFSETQ. The CDR3 DNA sequence: TGCGCCAGTAATCCGGGACGGATGACTAATGAAAAACTGTTTTTT. It is translated as CASNPGRMTNEKLFF.

This clonotype has a count of ten or more. The rearrangement links TRBV11-2 to TRBJ2-3; 10 bases line up with TRBD1. The CDR3 has 16 residues. Germline assignment: CDR1 SGHAT and CDR2 FQNNGV. V was pared by 3 bases and J by 7 bases, with 10 bases of the junction left unmatched. In DNA, the CDR3 is TGTGCCAGCAGCTTCGAGAGACAGGGGGCGCGAAATACGCAGTATTTT. This encodes CASSFERQGARNTQYF.

This clonotype was recorded at least ten times. This chain connects TRBV27 to TRBJ1-1; possible D gene TRBD1, 5 bases. The length of the CDR3 is 13 residues. Trimming took 1 base from V and 5 from J, leaving 8 bases between them. Germline V gene data show CDR1 as MNHEY and CDR2 as SMNVEV (reference sequence). CDR3 loop: CASSLFWGTEAFF. CDR3 DNA: TGTGCCAGCAGTTTATTTTGGGGGACTGAAGCTTTCTTT.